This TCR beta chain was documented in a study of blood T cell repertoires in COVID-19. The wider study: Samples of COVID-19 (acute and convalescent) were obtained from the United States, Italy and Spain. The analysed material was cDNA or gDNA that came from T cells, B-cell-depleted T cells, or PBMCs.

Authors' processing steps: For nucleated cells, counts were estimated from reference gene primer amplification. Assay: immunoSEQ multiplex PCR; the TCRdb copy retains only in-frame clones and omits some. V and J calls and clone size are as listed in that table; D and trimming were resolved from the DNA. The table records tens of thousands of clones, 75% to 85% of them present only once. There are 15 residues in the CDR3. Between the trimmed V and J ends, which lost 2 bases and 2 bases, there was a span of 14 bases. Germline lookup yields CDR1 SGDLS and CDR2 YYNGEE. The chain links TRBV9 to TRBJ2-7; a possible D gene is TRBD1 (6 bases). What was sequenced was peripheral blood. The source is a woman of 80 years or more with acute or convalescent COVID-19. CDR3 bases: TGTGCCAGCAGCGTTGAACAGACAGGAACCTACGAGCAGTACTTC. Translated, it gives CASSVEQTGTYEQYF.